These T cell receptor beta chains were read from a single sample in a study of cytotoxic CD8 clonotypes in ibrutinib-treated CLL. Profiled with immunoSEQ multiplex PCR; TCRdb holds only in-frame clones, not every one. The sample gives approximately 340,000 clones, under 70% of which show up once; 5% to 6.5% is in the top ten. This material consisted of PBMCs, taken after 36 months of ibrutinib treatment. All receptors come from a human donor with chronic lymphocytic leukemia. Each CDR3 is given with its conserved first and last residue. Fields, in order: J gene, clone size, V gene, CDR3 protein. Clone size, where shown, is once, few, many, or a class for clones that have expanded.

>TRBJ2-7|NA|TRBV11-2
CASRRPGQSYEQYF
>TRBJ2-7|NA|TRBV20-1
CSASRVSEQYF
>TRBJ1-5|NA|TRBV5-1
CASSRTGGDQPQHF
>TRBJ2-7|NA|TRBV18
CASSPGLKQSYYEQYF
>TRBJ2-5|NA|TRBV18
CASSPPKGTQYF
>TRBJ2-7|once|TRBV4-1
CASSQGQGEGLHEQYF
>TRBJ1-1|NA|TRBV5-1
CASSLPPSGTGGVAFF
>TRBJ2-7|NA|TRBV15
CATSRERQVLVEQYF
>TRBJ2-5|NA|TRBV5-1
CASSFQETQYF
>TRBJ2-7|few|TRBV27
CASSLRDTYEQYF
>TRBJ1-2|once|TRBV6-1
CASRPGQGMWNGYTF
>TRBJ1-6|NA|TRBV5-1
CASSLGGSYNSPLHF
>TRBJ1-6|NA|TRBV9
CASEFLNSPLHF
>TRBJ2-1|NA|TRBV2
CASSGSRGAYLLFF
>TRBJ2-1|NA|TRBV28
CASSLSGNEQFF
>TRBJ2-7|few|TRBV5-1
CASSRTDRQPYEQYF
>TRBJ2-1|NA|TRBV5-1
CASSLAGDEQFF
>TRBJ2-3|few|TRBV4-1
CASKGGSTDTQYF
>TRBJ1-1|NA|TRBV5-1
CASSLPPTGGNTEAFF
>TRBJ2-5|NA|TRBV25-1
CASSEWAKEETQYF
>TRBJ1-4|once|TRBV6-6
CATRDTPSNEKLFF
>TRBJ2-7|few|TRBV5-1
CASSLEPRDRAYEQYF
>TRBJ1-6|NA|TRBV18
CASSQGLNNSPLHF
>TRBJ2-7|few|TRBV5-1
CASGPWVGLGYEQYF
>TRBJ1-2|NA|TRBV5-4
CASSVGQLTYGYTF
>TRBJ2-3|NA|TRBV6-6
CASSYLGGPTDTQYF
>TRBJ2-7|once|TRBV15
CATSRPGGSPYEQYF
>TRBJ2-1|NA|TRBV28
CASSSDGKEQFF
>TRBJ2-3|NA|TRBV7-3
CASSFTRLDTQYF
>TRBJ2-7|once|TRBV5-1
CASSLAFRGPSSYEQYF
>TRBJ2-1|NA|TRBV7-3
CASSLGPNSYNEQFF
>TRBJ1-3|few|TRBV5-1
CASSDLGNTIYF
>TRBJ2-5|NA|TRBV2
CASTGGGAVTQYF
>TRBJ2-7|NA|TRBV18
CASSPTPYEQYF
>TRBJ2-7|NA|TRBV7-8
CASSLGTVNSDEQYF
>TRBJ1-2|NA|TRBV19
CASSPGEGPNYGYTF
>TRBJ1-1|NA|TRBV11-2
CASSKLQGAGEAFF